This T cell receptor (beta chain) is drawn from a study of blood T cell repertoires in COVID-19. Libraries were prepared by immunoSEQ multiplex PCR; TCRdb keeps only in-frame clonotypes and omits some of them. The table includes around 100,000 clones, 87% detected once. Losses at the gene ends were 4 bases for V and 3 bases for J; bases not matched to a gene: 5. Per germline, CDR1 LGHDT and CDR2 YNNKEL (reference sequence). The CDR3 extends over 14 amino acids. The V and J genes are TRBV3-1 (or the pseudogene TRBV3-2) and TRBJ2-7; 8 bases line up with TRBD1. Sequenced sample: peripheral blood. The clonotype was recovered from a woman aged 50 to 60 with COVID-19, enrolled during active disease. DNA of the CDR3: TGTGCCAGCAGCCCCCGGACAGGGCACTACGAGCAGTACTTC. Translating gives CASSPRTGHYEQYF.